This T cell receptor beta chain was captured by sequencing in a study of blood T cells in healthy people across ages. Overall study findings and caveats: The donors' CMV status was not determined, possibly confounding changes in expanded clonotypes.

This clonotype was detected once. No antigen is known for it. CDR3 length equals 12 residues. The V gene lost 6 bases and the J gene lost 6 bases, with 10 bases spanning the gap. A second PCR, run for about 7 to 11 cycles, used a sample-barcoded 5' primer plus a J-beta primer mix. TCRdb passed the 5' RACE reads through MiXCR, listing each CDR3 protein once. Of 1 million or so distinct CDR3 sequences in the sample, approximately 26% were seen once. The sample was also linked to a second study, of T cells of mothers and their children.

What was sequenced was blood. The source of this sequence is a girl aged 2-9 years in good health. The chain recombines TRBV12-3 or TRBV12-4 with TRBJ2-3; no clear D gene. The CDR3 reads CASSPISDTQYF. The CDR3, as DNA: TGTGCCAGCAGCCCAATTTCCGATACGCAGTATTTT.